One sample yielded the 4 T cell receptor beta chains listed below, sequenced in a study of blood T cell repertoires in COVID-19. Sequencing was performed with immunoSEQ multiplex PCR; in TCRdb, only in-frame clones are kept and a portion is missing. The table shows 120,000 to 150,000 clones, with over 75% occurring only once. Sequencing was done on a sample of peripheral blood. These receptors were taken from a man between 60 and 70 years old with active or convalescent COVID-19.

CDR3 loop: CASSLGPSGTFYNEQFF. The CDR3 region has the DNA TGTGCCAGCAGCTTGGGGCCTAGCGGGACCTTCTACAATGAGCAGTTCTTC. The rearrangement links TRBV5-5 to TRBJ2-1; 9 bases fit TRBD2. With V trimmed by 0 bases and J by 3 bases, 7 bases remained unmatched. The CDR3 sequence is 17 residues long. Germline CDR1 and CDR2: SGHKS and YYEKEE (reference sequence).

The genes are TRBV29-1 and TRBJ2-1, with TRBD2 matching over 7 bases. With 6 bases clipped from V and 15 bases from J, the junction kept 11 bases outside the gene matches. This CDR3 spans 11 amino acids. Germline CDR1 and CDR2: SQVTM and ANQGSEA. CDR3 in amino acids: CSVLEREGMFF. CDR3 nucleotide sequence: TGCAGCGTCCTTGAGCGGGAAGGGATGTTCTTC.

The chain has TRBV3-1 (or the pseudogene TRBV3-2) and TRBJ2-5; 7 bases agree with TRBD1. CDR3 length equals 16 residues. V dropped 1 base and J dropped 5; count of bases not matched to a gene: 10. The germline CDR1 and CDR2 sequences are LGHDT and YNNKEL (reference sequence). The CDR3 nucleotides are TGTGCCAGCAGCCAAGCCTCTTTTACAGGGGTTGAGACCCAGTACTTC. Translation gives CASSQASFTGVETQYF.

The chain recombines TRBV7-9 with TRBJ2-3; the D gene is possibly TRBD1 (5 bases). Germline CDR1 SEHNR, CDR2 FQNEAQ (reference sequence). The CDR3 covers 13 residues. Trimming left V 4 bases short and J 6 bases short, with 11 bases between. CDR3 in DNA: TGTGCCAGCAGCTGGGGCCCGGCGGATACGCAGTATTTT. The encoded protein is CASSWGPADTQYF.